This is a list of T cell receptor beta chains from one sample in a study of T cells in Graves' hyperthyroidism and ophthalmopathy. TCRdb passed the multiplex PCR reads through MiXCR, listing each CDR3 protein once. This table has 600,000 to 900,000 distinct CDR3 sequences, 16% appearing once. Sequencing was done on a sample of blood. These receptors all come from a man between 18 and 35 years old with Graves' hyperthyroidism. CDR3s include the opening cysteine and the closing phenylalanine or tryptophan. D genes are given only for firm matches. Not every row has a clone size; where given, it reads once, few, many or a size class.

>TRBJ1-1|few|TRBV11-2|TRBD1
CASSRIQGATEAFF
TGTGCCAGCAGCCGCATACAGGGGGCGACTGAAGCTTTCTTT
>TRBJ2-3|few|TRBV7-9|.
CASTLVRSEDTQYF
TGTGCCAGCACCCTCGTGAGGAGTGAAGATACGCAGTATTTT
>TRBJ2-7|.|TRBV18|TRBD1
CASSRDRDSSYEQYF
TGTGCCAGCTCTCGCGACCGGGACAGTTCCTACGAGCAGTACTTC
>TRBJ2-7|many|TRBV5-1|TRBD2
CASSARGRARLAGTYEQYF
TGCGCCAGCAGCGCCCGGGGGAGAGCCCGGCTAGCGGGAACCTACGAGCAGTACTTC
>TRBJ2-7|many|TRBV2|.
CASRVDNYEQYF
TGTGCCAGCAGGGTTGACAACTACGAGCAGTACTTC
>TRBJ2-2|.|TRBV6-5|.
CASSYVDSRGGELFF
TGTGCCAGCAGTTACGTAGACAGTAGGGGCGGGGAGCTGTTTTTT
>TRBJ2-7|.|TRBV3-1|.
CASSQDLRIEQYF
TGTGCCAGCAGCCAAGATCTGAGGATCGAGCAGTACTTC
>TRBJ1-1|.|TRBV10-3|TRBD1
CAMGQFQTEAFF
TGTGCCATGGGACAGTTCCAGACTGAAGCTTTCTTT
>TRBJ1-4|.|TRBV15|.
CATSRHRGANEKLFF
TGTGCCACCAGCAGACACCGGGGGGCCAATGAAAAACTGTTTTTT
>TRBJ2-1|many|TRBV11-2|.
CASSLDPGSSYNEQFF
TGTGCCAGCAGCCTGGACCCCGGCAGCTCCTACAATGAGCAGTTCTTC
>TRBJ1-4|.|TRBV7-9|.
CASSGGGGNEKLFF
TGTGCCAGCAGCGGGGGCGGCGGGAATGAAAAACTGTTTTTT
>TRBJ2-5|.|TRBV5-4|.
CASSTPEETQYF
TGTGCCAGCAGCACCCCCGAAGAGACCCAGTACTTC
>TRBJ2-7|.|TRBV19|.
CASSFRAHGDEQYF
TGTGCCAGTAGTTTCCGGGCCCACGGGGACGAGCAGTACTTC
>TRBJ2-1|few|TRBV11-3|.
CASRLLFLAAPTEKEDEQFF
TGTGCCAGCCGCCTACTCTTTCTGGCGGCACCCACTGAGAAGGAGGATGAGCAGTTCTTC
>TRBJ2-5|many|TRBV12-3/TRBV12-4|TRBD2
CASTPAWGGETQYF
TGTGCCAGCACACCAGCGTGGGGGGGAGAGACCCAGTACTTC
>TRBJ2-4|many|TRBV30|.
CAYQPKGAKNIQYF
TGTGCCTATCAGCCAAAGGGTGCCAAAAACATTCAGTACTTC
>TRBJ2-7|few|TRBV5-1|.
CASSLKTGFYEQYF
TGCGCCAGCAGCCTCAAGACAGGCTTCTACGAGCAGTACTTC
>TRBJ2-2|.|TRBV7-9|.
CASSPFQEGRTGELFF
TGTGCCAGCAGCCCCTTTCAGGAGGGCCGGACCGGGGAGCTGTTTTTT
>TRBJ2-1|many|TRBV7-2|TRBD2
CASSLAAGGTYNEQFF
TGTGCCAGCAGCTTAGCTGCGGGAGGAACCTACAATGAGCAGTTCTTC
>TRBJ1-4|.|TRBV20-1|.
CSARGSGTLNEKLFF
TGCAGTGCTAGAGGGTCAGGTACCCTTAATGAAAAACTGTTTTTT
>TRBJ2-5|few|TRBV2|TRBD2
CASSRRGLAGAPPGETQYF
TGTGCCAGCAGTCGGAGGGGACTAGCGGGGGCCCCGCCCGGGGAGACCCAGTACTTC
>TRBJ2-7|few|TRBV4-2|TRBD1
CASSQGPGTGPPESYEQYF
TGTGCCAGCAGCCAAGGCCCCGGGACAGGGCCCCCTGAGTCCTACGAGCAGTACTTC
>TRBJ2-1|.|TRBV19|.
CASSIDLGGYNEQFF
TGTGCCAGTAGTATAGATCTTGGCGGCTACAATGAGCAGTTCTTC
>TRBJ2-3|many|TRBV7-9|TRBD2
CASSTAREGPDTQYF
TGTGCCAGCAGCACAGCACGGGAGGGACCAGATACGCAGTATTTT
>TRBJ2-2|few|TRBV27|.
CASPGTPGELFF
TGTGCCAGCCCCGGGACCCCCGGGGAGCTGTTTTTT
>TRBJ1-1|many|TRBV28|TRBD1
CASSSSPGQGATEAFF
TGTGCCAGCAGTTCATCCCCCGGACAGGGGGCTACTGAAGCTTTCTTT
>TRBJ1-5|many|TRBV2|.
CASRWGQSNQPQHF
TGTGCCAGCAGATGGGGACAAAGCAATCAGCCCCAGCATTTT
>TRBJ1-2|.|TRBV4-1|TRBD1
CASSQPDRFYGYTF
TGCGCCAGCAGCCAACCGGACAGGTTCTATGGCTACACCTTC
>TRBJ2-3|.|TRBV9|.
CASSVVDGAQYF
TGTGCCAGCAGCGTAGTGGACGGTGCGCAGTATTTT
>TRBJ1-3|few|TRBV28|.
CASSPSGYSGNTIYF
TGTGCCAGCAGTCCCAGTGGGTACTCTGGAAACACCATATATTTT
>TRBJ1-1|few|TRBV4-3|TRBD1
CASSQELQGAMNTEAFF
TGCGCCAGCAGCCAAGAGTTACAGGGGGCCATGAACACTGAAGCTTTCTTT
>TRBJ2-5|.|TRBV6-2/TRBV6-3|TRBD2
CASSYGGEETQYF
TGTGCCAGCAGTTACGGGGGGGAAGAGACCCAGTACTTC
>TRBJ1-2|few|TRBV20-1|TRBD1
CSARRGRGYGYTF
TGCAGTGCTAGGAGGGGGCGCGGCTATGGCTACACCTTC
>TRBJ2-5|many|TRBV28|TRBD2
CASSLTGRARETQYF
TGTGCCAGCAGTTTAACCGGGAGGGCCAGAGAGACCCAGTACTTC
>TRBJ2-7|few|TRBV5-1|.
CASSYLVGDKTYEQYF
TGCGCCAGCAGCTACCTCGTCGGGGACAAAACCTACGAGCAGTACTTC
>TRBJ2-2|.|TRBV20-1|.
CSAGRGTGELFF
TGCAGTGCTGGAAGAGGAACCGGGGAGCTGTTTTTT
>TRBJ2-7|many|TRBV5-1|TRBD1
CASSSGDRVHEQYF
TGCGCCAGCAGCTCCGGAGACAGGGTCCACGAGCAGTACTTC
>TRBJ2-3|few|TRBV9|TRBD2
CASSPSLAGGGTDTQYF
TGTGCCAGCAGCCCTAGTCTAGCGGGAGGTGGAACAGATACGCAGTATTTT
>TRBJ2-1|many|TRBV20-1|TRBD1
CSARDQGDEQFF
TGCAGTGCTAGAGATCAGGGGGATGAGCAGTTCTTC
>TRBJ1-4|.|TRBV5-4|.
CASSLADGNEKLFF
TGTGCCAGCAGCTTGGCCGACGGGAATGAAAAACTGTTTTTT
>TRBJ2-3|many|TRBV11-1|TRBD1
CASSTRTGPDTQYF
TGTGCCAGCAGCACCCGGACAGGCCCAGATACGCAGTATTTT
>TRBJ2-7|.|TRBV19|.
CASSERQAYEQYF
TGTGCCAGTAGTGAGAGACAGGCCTACGAGCAGTACTTC
>TRBJ2-2|many|TRBV2|.
CASSEHRWTGELFF
TGTGCCAGCAGTGAGCACAGGTGGACCGGGGAGCTGTTTTTT
>TRBJ2-1|many|TRBV5-1|TRBD2
CASSSLFLAGGDNEQFF
TGCGCCAGCAGCTCCCTCTTTTTAGCGGGAGGGGACAATGAGCAGTTCTTC
>TRBJ1-1|many|TRBV12-3/TRBV12-4|.
CASVWTVNTEAFF
TGTGCCAGCGTCTGGACGGTGAACACTGAAGCTTTCTTT
>TRBJ2-5|many|TRBV20-1|.
CSARPGTAYQETQYF
TGCAGTGCTCGCCCGGGCACCGCATACCAAGAGACCCAGTACTTC
>TRBJ2-1|.|TRBV5-1|TRBD1
CASSSFRSAPGQGAPEQFF
TGCGCCAGCAGCTCTTTCCGATCCGCGCCGGGACAGGGGGCTCCTGAGCAGTTCTTC
>TRBJ2-1|few|TRBV20-1|.
CSARGLPSTANEQFF
TGCAGTGCTAGAGGGTTGCCGAGCACCGCCAATGAGCAGTTCTTC
>TRBJ2-3|many|TRBV12-3/TRBV12-4|TRBD1
CASRQGRTDTQYF
TGTGCCAGCCGACAGGGGCGCACAGATACGCAGTATTTT
>TRBJ2-5|once|TRBV19|.
CASSIGQGGIQYF
TGTGCCAGTAGTATCGGGCAGGGTGGGATCCAGTACTTC